This T cell receptor beta chain was found in a study of blood T cell repertoires in COVID-19. Authors' analysis steps: Using reference gene primer amplification, nucleated cell counts were estimated. Generated by immunoSEQ multiplex PCR, the TCRdb table keeps only in-frame clones and is missing some. The V and J calls and clone size come from that table; D and trimming were worked out from the DNA. The table lists 130,000 or so clones, 75% to 85% of them singletons. From germline, CDR1 is ENHRY and CDR2 SYGVKD. Deletions cut 3 bases from V and 4 bases from J, with 12 bases between. The CDR3 is 14 amino acids.

The source material was peripheral blood. This sequence originates from a woman aged 70-85 years with COVID-19, enrolled during active disease. The V and J genes are TRBV10-3 and TRBJ1-1, with D perhaps TRBD1 (6 bases). CDR3: CAISDLGGATEAFF. The CDR3 DNA reads TGTGCCATCAGTGATTTGGGGGGGGCCACTGAAGCTTTCTTT.